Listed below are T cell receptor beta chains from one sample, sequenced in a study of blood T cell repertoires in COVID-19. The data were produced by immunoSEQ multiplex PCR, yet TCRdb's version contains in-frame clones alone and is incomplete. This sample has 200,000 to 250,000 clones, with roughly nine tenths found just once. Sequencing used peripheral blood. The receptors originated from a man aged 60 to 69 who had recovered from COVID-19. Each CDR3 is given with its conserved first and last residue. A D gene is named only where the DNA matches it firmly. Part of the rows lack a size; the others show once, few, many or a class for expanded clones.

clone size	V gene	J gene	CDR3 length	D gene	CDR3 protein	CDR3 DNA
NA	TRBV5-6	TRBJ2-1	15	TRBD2	CASSSGLAIYNEQFF	TGTGCCAGCAGCTCGGGACTAGCAATCTACAATGAGCAGTTCTTC
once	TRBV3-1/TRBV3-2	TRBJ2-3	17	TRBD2	CASSQDVASGLTDTQYF	TGTGCCAGCAGCCAAGATGTCGCTAGCGGCCTCACAGATACGCAGTATTTT
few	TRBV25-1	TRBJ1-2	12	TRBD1	CASVAQGYGYTF	TGTGCCAGCGTGGCACAGGGGTATGGCTACACCTTC
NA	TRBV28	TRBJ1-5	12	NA	CASSQASQPQHF	TGTGCCAGCAGTCAAGCCTCTCAGCCCCAGCATTTT
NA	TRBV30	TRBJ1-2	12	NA	CAWTGSSGGYTF	TGTGCCTGGACTGGGAGTTCTGGAGGCTACACCTTC
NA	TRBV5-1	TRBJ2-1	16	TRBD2	CASSSGLGLVMDEQFF	TGCGCCAGCAGCTCGGGTTTAGGACTAGTGATGGATGAGCAGTTCTTC
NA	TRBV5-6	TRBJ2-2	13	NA	CASRYGNTGELFF	TGTGCCAGCAGGTACGGGAACACCGGGGAGCTGTTTTTT
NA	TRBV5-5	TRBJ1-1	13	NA	CASSLERVTEAFF	TGTGCCAGCAGCTTGGAACGGGTCACTGAAGCTTTCTTT
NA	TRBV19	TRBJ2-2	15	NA	CASSIAQAITGELFF	TGTGCCAGTAGTATAGCCCAGGCGATCACCGGGGAGCTGTTTTTT
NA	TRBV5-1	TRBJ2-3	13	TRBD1	CASSWTGGDTQYF	TGCGCCAGCAGCTGGACAGGGGGCGATACGCAGTATTTT
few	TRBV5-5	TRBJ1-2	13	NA	CASRQGWDGGYTF	TGTGCCAGCAGACAGGGCTGGGACGGCGGCTACACCTTC
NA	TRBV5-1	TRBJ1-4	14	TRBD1	CASSWTGNNEKLFF	TGCGCCAGCAGCTGGACAGGGAATAATGAAAAACTGTTTTTT
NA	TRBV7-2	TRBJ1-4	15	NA	CASSSETGLREKLFF	TGTGCCAGCAGCTCCGAAACAGGGTTGAGGGAAAAACTGTTTTTT
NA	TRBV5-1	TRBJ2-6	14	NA	CASSLIAGANVLTF	TGCGCCAGCAGCTTGATAGCTGGGGCCAACGTCCTGACTTTC
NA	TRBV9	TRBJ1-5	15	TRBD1	CASSAGQGTGQPQHF	TGTGCCAGCAGCGCGGGACAGGGGACCGGTCAGCCCCAGCATTTT
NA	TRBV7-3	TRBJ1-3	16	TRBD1	CASSLDRQGGGNTIYF	TGTGCCAGCAGCCTCGATCGACAGGGTGGTGGAAACACCATATATTTT
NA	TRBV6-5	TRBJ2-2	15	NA	CASTPTRRNTGELFF	TGTGCCAGCACTCCTACCCGGAGGAACACCGGGGAGCTGTTTTTT
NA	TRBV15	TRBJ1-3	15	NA	CATSRDPGSGNTIYF	TGTGCCACCAGCAGAGATCCAGGCAGTGGAAACACCATATATTTT
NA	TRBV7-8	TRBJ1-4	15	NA	CASSTRQVLNEKLFF	TGTGCCAGCAGCACTAGACAGGTGCTTAATGAAAAACTGTTTTTT
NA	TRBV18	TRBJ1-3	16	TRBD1	CASSPTGQSSGNTIYF	TGTGCCAGCTCACCAACGGGACAGAGCTCTGGAAACACCATATATTTT
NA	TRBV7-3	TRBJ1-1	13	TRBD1	CASRQGLNTEAFF	TGTGCCAGCCGACAGGGGTTGAACACTGAAGCTTTCTTT
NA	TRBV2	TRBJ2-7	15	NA	CASRKDSGGSYEQYF	TGTGCCAGCAGGAAGGACAGCGGAGGATCCTACGAGCAGTACTTC
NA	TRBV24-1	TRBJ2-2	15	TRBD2	CATSGLAGRGGELFF	TGTGCCACCAGTGGACTAGCGGGACGAGGCGGGGAGCTGTTTTTT
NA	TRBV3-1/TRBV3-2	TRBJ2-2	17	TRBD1	CASSPLGQGAGTGELFF	TGTGCCAGCAGCCCCCTAGGACAGGGGGCGGGGACCGGGGAGCTGTTTTTT
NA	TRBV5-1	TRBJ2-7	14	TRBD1	CASNSGQGTYEQYF	TGCGCCAGCAACTCGGGACAGGGCACCTACGAGCAGTACTTC
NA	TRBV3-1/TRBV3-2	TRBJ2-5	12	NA	CASSQALGAQYF	TGTGCCAGCAGCCAAGCCCTGGGAGCCCAGTACTTC
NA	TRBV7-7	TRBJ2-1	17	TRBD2	CASSLDKGLAGVDEQFF	TGTGCTAGCAGCTTAGATAAGGGACTAGCGGGAGTGGATGAGCAGTTCTTC
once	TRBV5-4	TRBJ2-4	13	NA	CASSLVAGNIQYF	TGTGCCAGCAGCTTGGTAGCTGGGAACATTCAGTACTTC
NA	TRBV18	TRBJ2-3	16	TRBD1	CASSPQGALDSDTQYF	TGTGCCAGCTCACCCCAGGGGGCGCTTGATTCAGATACGCAGTATTTT
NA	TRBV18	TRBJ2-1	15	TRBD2	CASSPRLAGDNEQFF	TGTGCCAGCTCACCCCGACTAGCGGGAGACAATGAGCAGTTCTTC
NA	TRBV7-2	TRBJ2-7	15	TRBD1	CASSLAGQGAYEQYF	TGTGCCAGCAGCTTAGCGGGACAGGGGGCGTACGAGCAGTACTTC
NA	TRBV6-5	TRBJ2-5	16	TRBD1	CASSFSRTGRQETQYF	TGTGCCAGCAGTTTCTCCAGGACAGGGCGCCAGGAGACCCAGTACTTC